This entry concerns a single TCR beta chain. The data originate from a study of Graves' ophthalmopathy and Graves' hyperthyroidism. At the level of the study: Untreated patients at initial diagnosis provided peripheral blood.

Amplifying from RNA transcripts, the study obtained TCR beta CDR3 regions. A first-round RT-PCR used HTBI primers, followed by a second-round multiplex PCR. TCRdb reanalysed the multiplex PCR reads using MiXCR and keeps one entry per CDR3 protein. The sample lists about 240,000 distinct CDR3 sequences; approximately 42% were seen once. Trimming cost V 8 bases and J 1 base, with 9 bases left between them. Germline V lookup: CDR1 MNHEY, CDR2 SVGAGI. CDR3 size: 13 residues. Other autoimmune diseases, uncontrolled infections, pregnancy and lactation each led to patient exclusion. PBMCs were density-gradient isolated from about 9.6 ml fresh blood.

The sample taken for sequencing was peripheral blood. The gene calls are TRBV6-5 and TRBJ1-5; D gene unclear. This sequence originates from an adult man with Graves' ophthalmopathy. The CDR3 DNA is TGTGCCAGCTCGATGCGCAGCAATCAGCCCCAGCATTTT. Its protein is CASSMRSNQPQHF.